These T cell receptor beta chains were read from a single sample in a study of blood T cell repertoires in COVID-19. Only in-frame clones appear in the TCRdb table, and some are missing; sequencing was by immunoSEQ multiplex PCR. The sample includes about 170,000 clones, 85% to 90% seen only once; the top ten take 5.5% to 7%. The specimen was peripheral blood. Receptors were obtained from a man aged 50 to 59 with active or convalescent COVID-19. The CDR3 runs from the conserved cysteine through the conserved F or W. D genes are given only for firm matches. For some rows the clone size is stated as once, few or many, or as a class when expanded; others skip it.

D: -
V: TRBV24-1
size: -
J: TRBJ2-1
length: 14
CDR3: CATQRGTMDNEQFF
DNA: TGTGCCACCCAAAGGGGGACTATGGACAATGAGCAGTTCTTC

D: -
V: TRBV27
size: once
J: TRBJ1-1
length: 13
CDR3: CASSLFLNTEAFF
DNA: TGTGCCAGCAGTTTATTCTTGAACACTGAAGCTTTCTTT

D: -
V: TRBV25-1
size: -
J: TRBJ1-1
length: 16
CDR3: CASSPGRGYMNTEAFF
DNA: TGTGCCAGCAGCCCAGGGAGGGGATACATGAACACTGAAGCTTTCTTT

D: TRBD2
V: TRBV5-1
size: -
J: TRBJ2-3
length: 16
CDR3: CASSSSSSGIQDTQYF
DNA: TGCGCCAGCAGCTCCTCCTCAAGCGGGATTCAAGATACGCAGTATTTT

D: -
V: TRBV29-1
size: many
J: TRBJ2-1
length: 12
CDR3: CSVSTGRHEQFF
DNA: TGCAGCGTGTCAACAGGGCGGCATGAGCAGTTCTTC

D: -
V: TRBV9
size: -
J: TRBJ2-1
length: 13
CDR3: CASSVVGGAEQFF
DNA: TGTGCCAGCAGCGTAGTTGGAGGGGCTGAGCAGTTCTTC

D: TRBD1
V: TRBV12-5
size: -
J: TRBJ2-1
length: 21
CDR3: CASGLVPGFGTSGQAHNEQFF
DNA: TGTGCTAGTGGTTTGGTACCCGGGTTTGGTACGTCGGGACAGGCACACAATGAGCAGTTCTTC

D: TRBD2
V: TRBV7-6
size: -
J: TRBJ2-5
length: 15
CDR3: CASSPGLAVQETQYF
DNA: TGTGCCAGCAGCCCCGGACTAGCGGTACAAGAGACCCAGTACTTC

D: -
V: TRBV2
size: once
J: TRBJ1-5
length: 14
CDR3: CASSDQNSNQPQHF
DNA: TGTGCCAGCAGTGACCAAAATAGCAATCAGCCCCAGCATTTT

D: -
V: TRBV5-4
size: -
J: TRBJ1-1
length: 14
CDR3: CASSLQGVNTEAFF
DNA: TGTGCCAGCAGCTTGCAAGGGGTGAACACTGAAGCTTTCTTT

D: -
V: TRBV20-1
size: -
J: TRBJ1-4
length: 14
CDR3: CSASFAGVGEKLFF
DNA: TGCAGTGCTAGTTTTGCAGGGGTTGGAGAAAAACTGTTTTTT

D: -
V: TRBV4-3
size: -
J: TRBJ1-6
length: 15
CDR3: CASSQDAGGNSPLHF
DNA: TGCGCCAGCAGCCAAGACGCGGGCGGGAATTCACCCCTCCACTTT

D: TRBD2
V: TRBV18
size: -
J: TRBJ2-5
length: 18
CDR3: CASSHGTSGSWGQETQYF
DNA: TGTGCCAGCTCCCACGGGACTAGCGGGAGTTGGGGCCAAGAGACCCAGTACTTC

D: TRBD2
V: TRBV24-1
size: -
J: TRBJ2-2
length: 16
CDR3: CATSNLAGGPTGELFF
DNA: TGTGCCACCAGTAACCTAGCGGGAGGTCCCACCGGGGAGCTGTTTTTT

D: TRBD2
V: TRBV5-6
size: -
J: TRBJ2-1
length: 14
CDR3: CASSFGLAGDEQFF
DNA: TGTGCCAGCAGCTTTGGTCTAGCGGGAGATGAGCAGTTCTTC

D: -
V: TRBV2
size: once
J: TRBJ2-1
length: 15
CDR3: CASSVGLLQYNEQFF
DNA: TGTGCCAGCAGTGTAGGACTACTACAATACAATGAGCAGTTCTTC

D: -
V: TRBV11-3
size: few
J: TRBJ2-2
length: 15
CDR3: CASRVQGSDTGELFF
DNA: TGTGCCAGCAGAGTACAGGGTTCCGACACCGGGGAGCTGTTTTTT

D: TRBD2
V: TRBV6-4
size: once
J: TRBJ2-1
length: 14
CDR3: CASSELAGFNEQFF
DNA: TGTGCCAGCAGTGAGCTAGCGGGATTTAATGAGCAGTTCTTC

D: TRBD2
V: TRBV11-3
size: once
J: TRBJ2-1
length: 15
CDR3: CASSLVERGYNEQFF
DNA: TGTGCCAGCAGCTTAGTCGAGCGGGGGTACAATGAGCAGTTCTTC

D: -
V: TRBV7-2
size: few
J: TRBJ1-1
length: 15
CDR3: CASSLAGIRGTEAFF
DNA: TGTGCCAGCAGCTTAGCGGGTATTAGAGGGACTGAAGCTTTCTTT

D: TRBD1
V: TRBV5-6
size: -
J: TRBJ2-3
length: 16
CDR3: CASSLGTGVATDTQYF
DNA: TGTGCCAGCAGCTTGGGGACAGGGGTTGCCACAGATACGCAGTATTTT

D: TRBD1
V: TRBV7-9
size: -
J: TRBJ1-2
length: 15
CDR3: CASSSGQVPSYGYTF
DNA: TGTGCCAGCAGCTCAGGACAGGTCCCAAGCTATGGCTACACCTTC

D: TRBD1
V: TRBV6-6
size: -
J: TRBJ1-6
length: 16
CDR3: CASRRQGSSYNSPLHF
DNA: TGTGCCAGCCGAAGACAGGGCAGCTCCTATAATTCACCCCTCCACTTT

D: TRBD1
V: TRBV11-3
size: -
J: TRBJ1-1
length: 15
CDR3: CASSPGGELNTEAFF
DNA: TGTGCCAGCAGTCCAGGGGGAGAGTTGAACACTGAAGCTTTCTTT

D: TRBD1
V: TRBV7-2
size: once
J: TRBJ1-3
length: 16
CDR3: CASSSTGGDSGNTIYF
DNA: TGTGCCAGCAGCTCGACAGGGGGCGACTCTGGAAACACCATATATTTT

D: TRBD2
V: TRBV18
size: -
J: TRBJ2-3
length: 17
CDR3: CASSPQLRAGIPDTQYF
DNA: TGTGCCAGCTCACCACAGTTACGAGCGGGAATCCCAGATACGCAGTATTTT

D: TRBD1
V: TRBV3-1/TRBV3-2
size: -
J: TRBJ2-7
length: 15
CDR3: CASSQAQGAGVEQYF
DNA: TGTGCCAGCAGCCAAGCACAGGGGGCGGGCGTCGAGCAGTACTTC

D: -
V: TRBV19
size: -
J: TRBJ2-5
length: 14
CDR3: CASSIDAGPETQYF
DNA: TGTGCCAGTAGTATAGATGCAGGGCCCGAGACCCAGTACTTC

D: TRBD2
V: TRBV5-6
size: -
J: TRBJ2-2
length: 16
CDR3: CASSRTSGGAVGELFF
DNA: TGTGCCAGCAGCAGGACTAGCGGGGGGGCCGTCGGGGAGCTGTTTTTT

D: TRBD1
V: TRBV7-9
size: -
J: TRBJ1-2
length: 15
CDR3: CASSFPGQGIYGYTF
DNA: TGTGCCAGCAGCTTTCCGGGACAGGGGATCTATGGCTACACCTTC

D: -
V: TRBV11-2
size: few
J: TRBJ2-7
length: 14
CDR3: CASSFRLVKHEQYF
DNA: TGTGCCAGCAGCTTTAGGCTAGTGAAGCACGAGCAGTACTTC

D: -
V: TRBV2
size: -
J: TRBJ1-1
length: 13
CDR3: CASTGGPGTEAFF
DNA: TGTGCGAGCACCGGGGGGCCGGGAACTGAAGCTTTCTTT

D: TRBD1
V: TRBV19
size: -
J: TRBJ2-7
length: 14
CDR3: CASSDRVEPYEQYF
DNA: TGTGCCAGTTCGGACAGGGTAGAGCCCTACGAGCAGTACTTC

D: -
V: TRBV24-1
size: -
J: TRBJ2-6
length: 15
CDR3: CATTTGKSGANVLTF
DNA: TGTGCCACCACCACAGGGAAATCTGGGGCCAACGTCCTGACTTTC

D: -
V: TRBV13
size: once
J: TRBJ1-6
length: 14
CDR3: CASRITGIDSPLHF
DNA: TGTGCCAGCAGAATAACGGGTATAGATTCACCCCTCCACTTT

D: TRBD1
V: TRBV18
size: -
J: TRBJ1-1
length: 15
CDR3: CASSRRQGTNTEAFF
DNA: TGTGCCAGCTCGCGCAGACAGGGAACGAACACTGAAGCTTTCTTT

D: TRBD1
V: TRBV6-6
size: -
J: TRBJ2-6
length: 16
CDR3: CASSSQGAGGANVLTF
DNA: TGTGCCAGCAGTTCGCAGGGGGCGGGTGGGGCCAACGTCCTGACTTTC

D: -
V: TRBV2
size: few
J: TRBJ1-6
length: 14
CDR3: CASRAGRDNSPLHF
DNA: TGTGCCAGCAGAGCGGGACGGGATAATTCACCCCTCCACTTT

D: TRBD2
V: TRBV7-6
size: -
J: TRBJ2-5
length: 16
CDR3: CASSGGAGELQETQYF
DNA: TGTGCCAGCAGCGGGGGAGCGGGGGAGTTACAAGAGACCCAGTACTTC

D: TRBD1
V: TRBV20-1
size: -
J: TRBJ1-1
length: 14
CDR3: CSASREGAGTEAFF
DNA: TGCAGTGCTAGTCGCGAGGGGGCGGGCACTGAAGCTTTCTTT

D: -
V: TRBV5-4
size: -
J: TRBJ1-4
length: 16
CDR3: CASSLGGGVTNEKLFF
DNA: TGTGCCAGCAGCTTGGGGGGAGGGGTGACTAATGAAAAACTGTTTTTT